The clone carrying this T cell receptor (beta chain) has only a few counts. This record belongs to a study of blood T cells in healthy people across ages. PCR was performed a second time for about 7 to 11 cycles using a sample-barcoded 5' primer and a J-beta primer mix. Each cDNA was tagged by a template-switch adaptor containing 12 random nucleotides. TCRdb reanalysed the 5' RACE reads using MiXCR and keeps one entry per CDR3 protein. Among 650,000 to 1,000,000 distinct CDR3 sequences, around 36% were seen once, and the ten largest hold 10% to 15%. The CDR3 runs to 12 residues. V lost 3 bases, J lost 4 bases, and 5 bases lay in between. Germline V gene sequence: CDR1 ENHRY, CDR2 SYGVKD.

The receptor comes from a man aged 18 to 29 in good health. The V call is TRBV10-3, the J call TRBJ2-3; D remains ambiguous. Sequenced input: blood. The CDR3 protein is CAISEIPDTQYF. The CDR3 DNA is TGTGCCATCAGTGAAATTCCAGATACGCAGTATTTT.